This TCR beta chain comes out of a study of shared clonotypes between healthy human individuals. This CDR3 is built from 16 residues. Germline V gene sequence: CDR1 SGHAT, CDR2 FQDESV (reference sequence). The ends lost 5 bases at V and 2 bases at J; junction bases unmatched: 5. Deep-level settings were used for running the assay. Some clones are missing from TCRdb's copy, which holds only in-frame ones; the method was immunoSEQ multiplex PCR. The sample lists 2,500,000 or so clones; roughly 93% were seen once. The rearrangement links TRBV11-1 to TRBJ2-7; 14 bases map to TRBD2. The TCR sequence derives from a man younger than 35 in good health. Some clones in this sample may be carry-over from other donors' samples. Sequencing was done on a sample of naive CD4+ T cells from PBMCs. The subset: CD45RA+ positively selected. CDR3: CASSKGLAGVTYEQYF. The DNA for the CDR3 is TGTGCCAGCAGCAAGGGACTAGCGGGAGTAACCTACGAGCAGTACTTC.